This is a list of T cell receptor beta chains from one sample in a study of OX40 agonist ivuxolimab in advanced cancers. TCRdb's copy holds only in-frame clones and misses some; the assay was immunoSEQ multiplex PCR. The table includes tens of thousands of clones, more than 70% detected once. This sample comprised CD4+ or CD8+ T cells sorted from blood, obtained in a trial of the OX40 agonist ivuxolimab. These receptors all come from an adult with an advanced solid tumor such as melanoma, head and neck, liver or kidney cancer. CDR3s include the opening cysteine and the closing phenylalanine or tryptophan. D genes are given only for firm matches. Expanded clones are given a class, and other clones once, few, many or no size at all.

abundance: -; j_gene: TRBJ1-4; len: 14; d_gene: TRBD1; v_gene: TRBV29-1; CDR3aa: CSVAETGGPEKLFF; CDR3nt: TGCAGCGTTGCTGAGACAGGGGGCCCTGAAAAACTGTTTTTT
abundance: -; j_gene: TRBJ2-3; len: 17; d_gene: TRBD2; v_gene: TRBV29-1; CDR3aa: CSVEGGRLAGHTDTQYF; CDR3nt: TGCAGCGTTGAAGGAGGGCGACTAGCGGGGCACACAGATACGCAGTATTTT
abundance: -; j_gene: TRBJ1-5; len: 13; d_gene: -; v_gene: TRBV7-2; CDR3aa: CASSWNRDQPQHF; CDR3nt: TGTGCCAGCAGCTGGAACAGGGATCAGCCCCAGCATTTT
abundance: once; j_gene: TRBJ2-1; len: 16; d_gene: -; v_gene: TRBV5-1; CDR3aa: CASSLTQSSSYNEQFF; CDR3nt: TGCGCCAGCAGCTTGACACAGAGTAGCTCCTACAATGAGCAGTTCTTC
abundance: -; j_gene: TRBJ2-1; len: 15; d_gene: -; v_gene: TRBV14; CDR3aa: CASSRYRPPYNEQFF; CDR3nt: TGTGCCAGCAGCCGATACAGGCCCCCCTACAATGAGCAGTTCTTC
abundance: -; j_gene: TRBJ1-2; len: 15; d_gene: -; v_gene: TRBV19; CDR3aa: CASSIDLSEIYGYTF; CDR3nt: TGTGCCAGTAGTATAGATTTGAGCGAAATCTATGGCTACACCTTC
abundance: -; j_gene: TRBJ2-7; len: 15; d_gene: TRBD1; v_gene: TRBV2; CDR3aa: CASSFSRDSPGEQYF; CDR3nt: TGTGCCAGCAGTTTCTCTCGGGACAGCCCAGGCGAGCAGTACTTC
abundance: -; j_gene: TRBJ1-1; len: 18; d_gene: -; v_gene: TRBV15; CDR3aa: CAISREAAGRRFGTEAFF; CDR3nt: TGTGCCATCAGCAGAGAGGCGGCAGGGCGGCGGTTTGGCACTGAAGCTTTCTTT
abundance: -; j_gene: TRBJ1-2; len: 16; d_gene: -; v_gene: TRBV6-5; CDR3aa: CASSYSRKGSFYGCTF; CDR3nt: TGTGCCAGCAGTTACTCGAGAAAAGGTTCCTTCTATGGCTGCACCTTC
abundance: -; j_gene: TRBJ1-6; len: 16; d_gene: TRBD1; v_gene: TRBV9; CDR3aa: CASSVEQGVDNSPLHF; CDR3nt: TGTGCCAGCAGCGTAGAACAGGGGGTCGATAATTCACCCCTCCACTTT
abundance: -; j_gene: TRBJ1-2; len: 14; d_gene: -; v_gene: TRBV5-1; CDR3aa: CASSLGRSNYGYTF; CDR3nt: TGCGCCAGCAGCTTGGGGAGGTCAAACTATGGCTACACCTTC
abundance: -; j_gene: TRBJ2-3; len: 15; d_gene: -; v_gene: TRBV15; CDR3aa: CATSRASGGQDTQYF; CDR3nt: TGTGCCACCAGCAGGGCATCCGGGGGCCAAGATACGCAGTATTTT
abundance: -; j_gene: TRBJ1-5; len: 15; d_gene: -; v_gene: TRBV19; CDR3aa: CASSRSGDSNQPQHF; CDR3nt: TGTGCCAGTAGTAGGTCAGGGGATAGCAATCAGCCCCAGCATTTT
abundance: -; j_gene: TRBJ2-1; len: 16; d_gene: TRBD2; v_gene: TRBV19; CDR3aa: CASRAIAGGAGGEQFF; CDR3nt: TGTGCCAGTAGGGCTATAGCGGGAGGGGCCGGCGGTGAGCAGTTCTTC
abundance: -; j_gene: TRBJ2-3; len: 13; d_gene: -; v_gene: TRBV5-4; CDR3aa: CASSTRGTDTQYF; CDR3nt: TGTGCCAGCAGCACTCGGGGCACAGATACGCAGTATTTT
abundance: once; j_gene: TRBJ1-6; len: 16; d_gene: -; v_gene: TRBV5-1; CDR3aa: CASSPVSGTKASPLHF; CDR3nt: TGCGCCAGCAGCCCGGTCTCGGGGACAAAGGCTTCACCCCTCCACTTT
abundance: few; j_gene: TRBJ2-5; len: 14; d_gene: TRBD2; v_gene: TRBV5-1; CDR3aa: CASSLGRGAETQYF; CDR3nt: TGCGCCAGCAGCCTGGGGCGGGGGGCAGAGACCCAGTACTTC
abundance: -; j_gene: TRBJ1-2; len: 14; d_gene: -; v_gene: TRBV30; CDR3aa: CAWSVRSGIYGYTF; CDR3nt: TGTGCCTGGAGTGTACGGTCCGGGATCTATGGCTACACCTTC
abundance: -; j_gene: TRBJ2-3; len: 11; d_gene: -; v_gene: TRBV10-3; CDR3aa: CAISATDTQYF; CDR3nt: TGTGCCATCAGTGCCACAGATACGCAGTATTTT
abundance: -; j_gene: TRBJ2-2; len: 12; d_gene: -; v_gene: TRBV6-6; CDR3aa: CASSYSTGELFF; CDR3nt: TGTGCCAGCAGTTACTCTACCGGGGAGCTGTTTTTT
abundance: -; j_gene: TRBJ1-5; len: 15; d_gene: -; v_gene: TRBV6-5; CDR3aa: CASSYRGFGNQPQHF; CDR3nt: TGTGCCAGCAGTTACCGTGGTTTCGGCAATCAGCCCCAGCATTTT
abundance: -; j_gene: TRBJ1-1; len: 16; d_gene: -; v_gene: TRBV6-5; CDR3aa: CASSYSAGQANTEAFF; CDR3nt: TGTGCCAGCAGTTACTCAGCCGGGCAGGCGAACACTGAAGCTTTCTTT
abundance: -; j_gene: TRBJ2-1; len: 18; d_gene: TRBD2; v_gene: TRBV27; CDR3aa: CASSLGKTAGGPHNEQFF; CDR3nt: TGTGCCAGCAGTTTAGGAAAGACAGCGGGGGGGCCCCACAATGAGCAGTTCTTC
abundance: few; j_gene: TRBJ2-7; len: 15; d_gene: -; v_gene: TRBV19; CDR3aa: CASSPIHGRPYEQYF; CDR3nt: TGTGCCAGTAGTCCCATACATGGGAGACCCTACGAGCAGTACTTC
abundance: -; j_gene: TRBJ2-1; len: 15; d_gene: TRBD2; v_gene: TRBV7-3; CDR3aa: CASSTGLAGDNEQFF; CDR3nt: TGTGCCAGCAGCACGGGACTAGCGGGAGATAATGAGCAGTTCTTC
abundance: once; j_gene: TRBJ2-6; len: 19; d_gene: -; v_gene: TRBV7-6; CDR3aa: CASSVVGGRGGSGANVLTF; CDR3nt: TGTGCCAGCAGCGTAGTTGGCGGGCGGGGTGGCTCTGGGGCCAACGTCCTGACTTTC
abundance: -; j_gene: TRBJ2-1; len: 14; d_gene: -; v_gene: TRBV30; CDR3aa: CAWSRERTYNEQFF; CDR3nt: TGTGCCTGGAGTCGGGAGAGGACCTACAATGAGCAGTTCTTC
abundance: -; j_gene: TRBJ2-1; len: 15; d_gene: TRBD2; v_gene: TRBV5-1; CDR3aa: CASSEPGLMSNEQFF; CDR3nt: TGCGCCAGCAGCGAACCGGGACTAATGAGCAATGAGCAGTTCTTC